What follows are 2 T cell receptor beta chains derived from one specimen sequenced in a study of blood T cell repertoires in COVID-19. Here immunoSEQ multiplex PCR was the method, and the copy in TCRdb shows in-frame clones only, minus some. The sample carries 150,000 to 200,000 clones, around 87% recorded once. The sequencing sample was made of peripheral blood. Receptors were obtained from a woman aged 25-40 years with active or convalescent COVID-19.

V usage is TRBV5-4 and J usage is TRBJ1-2; a possible D gene is TRBD1 (6 bases). CDR3 length equals 13 residues. Trimming stripped 4 bases from V and 6 bases from J, with 13 bases between. Germline V gene lookup returns CDR1 SGHNT and CDR2 YYREEE (reference sequence). CDR3 residues: CASSRTDGHGYTF. The CDR3 bases are TGTGCCAGCAGCCGGACAGACGGACATGGCTACACCTTC.

J is TRBJ2-6 and V is TRBV5-5; a weak D match, TRBD1 (6 bases). Trimming removed 3 bases at V and 3 bases at J, with 16 bases between. Per germline, CDR1 SGHKS and CDR2 YYEKEE (reference sequence). The CDR3 length is 17 residues. The CDR3 nucleotides are TGTGCCAGCAGCTCCCCCCTAACAGGGTTTGGGGCCAACGTCCTGACTTTC. It yields the protein CASSSPLTGFGANVLTF.